The clone carrying this T cell receptor (beta chain) appeared once. Its antigen is unidentified. In the ViraFEST assay, antigen-specific CD4+ clonotypes were identified by expansion after peptide-pool stimulation. CD4+ T cell isolation took place after nine to eleven days of culture. Having tested negative for nucleocapsid antibodies, the vaccine recipients showed no prior SARS-CoV-2 infection. The data derive from a study of vaccination effects on CD4 cells after COVID-19. The table came from immunoSEQ multiplex PCR; TCRdb's copy has only in-frame clones and leaves some out. The top ten hold about 9.4% of the sample, which has about 24,000 clones, more than 70% seen once. The source is a human donor who received a COVID-19 vaccine. The sample in question was CD4+ T cells from PBMCs cultured with HCoV-NL63 spike peptides, obtained before COVID-19 vaccination.

CDR3 nucleotide sequence: TGTGCCAGCTCACTTTTCCGAAGCAGGGGCGACACCGGGGAGCTGTTTTTT. Residues: CASSLFRSRGDTGELFF. The chain has TRBV18 and TRBJ2-2; a weak D match, TRBD1 (6 bases). There are 17 residues in the CDR3. The germline gives CDR1 KGHSH, CDR2 LQKENI. Between the trimmed V and J ends, which lost 4 bases and 3 bases, there was a span of 18 bases.